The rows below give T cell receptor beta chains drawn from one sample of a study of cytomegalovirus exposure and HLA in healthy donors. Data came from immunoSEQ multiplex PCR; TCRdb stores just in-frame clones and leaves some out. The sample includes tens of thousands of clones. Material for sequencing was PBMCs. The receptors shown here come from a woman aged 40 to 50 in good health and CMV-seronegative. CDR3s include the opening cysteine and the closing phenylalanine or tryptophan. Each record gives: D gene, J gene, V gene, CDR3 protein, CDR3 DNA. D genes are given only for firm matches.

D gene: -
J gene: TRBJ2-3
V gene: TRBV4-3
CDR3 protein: CASSQDGASGTDTQYF
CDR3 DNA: TGCGCCAGCAGCCAAGATGGCGCGAGCGGCACAGATACGCAGTATTTT

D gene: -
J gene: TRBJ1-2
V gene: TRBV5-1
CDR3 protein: CASSNEGTYGYTF
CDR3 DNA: TGCGCCAGCAGTAACGAGGGAACCTATGGCTACACCTTC

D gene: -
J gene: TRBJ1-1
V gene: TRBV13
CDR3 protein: CASGGVGIF
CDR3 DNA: TGTGCGTCCGGGGGGGTAGGGATCTTT

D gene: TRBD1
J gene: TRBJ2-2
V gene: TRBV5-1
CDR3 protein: CASSLVAGGLATGELFF
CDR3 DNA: TGCGCCAGCAGCTTGGTAGCAGGGGGCCTTGCCACCGGGGAGCTGTTTTTT

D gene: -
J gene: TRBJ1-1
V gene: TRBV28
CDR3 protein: CASSSPSEFTEAFF
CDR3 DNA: TGTGCCAGCAGCTCTCCCTCGGAGTTCACTGAAGCTTTCTTT

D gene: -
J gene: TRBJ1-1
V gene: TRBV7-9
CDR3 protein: CASSLLAAEAFF
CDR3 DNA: TGTGCCAGCAGCTTATTGGCAGCTGAAGCTTTCTTT

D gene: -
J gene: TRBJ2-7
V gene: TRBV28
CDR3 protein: CASTPRTASYEQYF
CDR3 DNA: TGTGCCAGCACCCCAAGGACAGCCTCCTACGAGCAGTACTTC

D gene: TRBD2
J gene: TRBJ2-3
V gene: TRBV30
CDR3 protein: CAWIPSGGGGTQYF
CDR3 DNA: TGTGCCTGGATTCCTAGCGGGGGTGGGGGAACGCAGTATTTT

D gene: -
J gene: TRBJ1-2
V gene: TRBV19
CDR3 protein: CATGSGGDYGYTF
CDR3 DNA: TGTGCCACCGGTTCCGGCGGTGACTATGGCTACACCTTC

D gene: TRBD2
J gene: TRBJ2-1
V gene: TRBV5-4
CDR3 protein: CASSLISAGDEQFF
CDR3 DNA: TGTGCCAGCAGCTTGATCTCCGCGGGGGATGAGCAGTTCTTC

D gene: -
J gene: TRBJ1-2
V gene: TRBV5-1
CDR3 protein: CASSIAGDGGYTF
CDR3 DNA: TGCGCCAGCAGCATCGCGGGGGATGGTGGCTACACCTTC

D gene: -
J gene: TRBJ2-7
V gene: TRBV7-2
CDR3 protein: CASSLRGRAPYEQYF
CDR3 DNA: TGTGCCAGCAGCTTGCGGGGCAGGGCACCCTACGAGCAGTACTTC

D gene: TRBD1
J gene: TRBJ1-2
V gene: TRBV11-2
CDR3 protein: CASSLYGTGSGYTF
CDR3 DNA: TGTGCCAGCAGCTTATACGGGACAGGGTCCGGCTACACCTTC

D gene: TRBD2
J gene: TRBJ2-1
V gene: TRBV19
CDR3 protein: CASSTSGRANEQFF
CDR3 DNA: TGTGCCAGTAGTACTAGCGGGAGGGCTAATGAGCAGTTCTTC

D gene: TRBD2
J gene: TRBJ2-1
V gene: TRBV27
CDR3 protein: CASSLGTSLGNEQFF
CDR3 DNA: TGTGCCAGCAGTCTCGGGACTAGTCTTGGCAATGAGCAGTTCTTC

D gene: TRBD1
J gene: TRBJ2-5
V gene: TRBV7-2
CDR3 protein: CASSLVSSGTGEGETQYF
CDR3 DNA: TGTGCCAGCAGCTTAGTGTCATCGGGGACAGGGGAGGGAGAGACCCAGTACTTC

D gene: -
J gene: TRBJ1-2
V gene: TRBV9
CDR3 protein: CASSVVLGVGYTF
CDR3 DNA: TGTGCCAGCAGCGTAGTTTTGGGAGTGGGCTACACCTTC

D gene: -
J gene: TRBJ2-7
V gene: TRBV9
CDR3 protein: CASSVETGVREQYF
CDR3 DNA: TGTGCCAGCAGCGTAGAAACGGGAGTCAGAGAGCAGTACTTC

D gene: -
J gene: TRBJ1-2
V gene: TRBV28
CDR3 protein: CASRDSYGYTF
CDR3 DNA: TGTGCCAGCAGGGACAGCTATGGCTACACCTTC

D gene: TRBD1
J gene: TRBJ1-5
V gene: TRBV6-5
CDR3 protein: CASSYRRGNEPQHF
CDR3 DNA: TGTGCCAGCAGTTACCGCAGGGGGAACGAGCCCCAGCATTTT

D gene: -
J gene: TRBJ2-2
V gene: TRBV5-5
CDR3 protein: CASSLTGSTGELFF
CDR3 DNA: TGTGCCAGCAGCTTGACAGGATCCACCGGGGAGCTGTTTTTT

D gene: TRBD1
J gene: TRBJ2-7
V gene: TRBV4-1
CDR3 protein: CASSPTGFAYEQYF
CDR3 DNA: TGCGCCAGCAGCCCGACAGGGTTCGCCTACGAGCAGTACTTC

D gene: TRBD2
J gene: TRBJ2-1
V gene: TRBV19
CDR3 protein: CASSIGDSGTEQFF
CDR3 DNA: TGTGCCAGTAGTATAGGGGATAGCGGGACCGAGCAGTTCTTC

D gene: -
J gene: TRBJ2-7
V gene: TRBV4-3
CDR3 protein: CASSQDLAYEQYF
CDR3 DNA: TGCGCCAGCAGCCAAGATTTAGCATACGAGCAGTACTTC

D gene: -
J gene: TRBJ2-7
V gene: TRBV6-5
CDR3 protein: CASRGVYEQYF
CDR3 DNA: TGTGCCAGCAGGGGAGTCTACGAGCAGTACTTC

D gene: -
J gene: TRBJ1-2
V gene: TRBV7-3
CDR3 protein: CASSLLRGEYPGYTF
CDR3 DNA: TGTGCCAGCAGCTTATTGCGGGGGGAGTATCCTGGCTACACCTTC

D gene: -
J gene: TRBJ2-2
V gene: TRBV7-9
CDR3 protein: CASSLASRGKTGELFF
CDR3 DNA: TGTGCCAGCAGCTTAGCGAGCAGGGGCAAAACCGGGGAGCTGTTTTTT

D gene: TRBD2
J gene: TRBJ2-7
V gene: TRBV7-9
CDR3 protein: CASSIQTSGGSYEQYF
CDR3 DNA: TGTGCCAGCAGCATCCAGACTAGCGGGGGCTCCTACGAGCAGTACTTC

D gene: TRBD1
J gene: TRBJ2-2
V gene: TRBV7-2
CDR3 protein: CASRLDRGFTGELFF
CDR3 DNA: TGTGCCAGCAGATTGGACAGGGGATTCACTGGGGAGCTGTTTTTT

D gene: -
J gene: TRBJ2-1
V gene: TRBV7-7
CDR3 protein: CASSLGAGANNEQFF
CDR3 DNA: TGTGCCAGCAGCTTAGGGGCGGGGGCTAACAATGAGCAGTTCTTC

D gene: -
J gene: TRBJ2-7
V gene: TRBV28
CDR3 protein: CASSFLASEQYF
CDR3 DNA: TGTGCCAGCAGTTTCCTAGCATCGGAGCAGTACTTC

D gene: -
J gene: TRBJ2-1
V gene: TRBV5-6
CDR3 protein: CASYLGGENNEQFF
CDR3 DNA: TGTGCCAGCTACCTCGGAGGGGAAAACAATGAGCAGTTCTTC

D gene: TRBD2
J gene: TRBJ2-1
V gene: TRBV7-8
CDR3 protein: CASSLVAGGINEQFF
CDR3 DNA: TGTGCCAGCAGCTTAGTAGCGGGAGGGATAAATGAGCAGTTCTTC

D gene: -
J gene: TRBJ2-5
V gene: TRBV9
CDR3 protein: CASSAMRSETQYF
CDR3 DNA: TGTGCCAGCAGTGCTATGAGGTCGGAGACCCAGTACTTC

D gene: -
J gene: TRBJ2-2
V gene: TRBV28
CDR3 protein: CATLGGTNTGELFF
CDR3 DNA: TGTGCCACCCTAGGGGGAACGAACACCGGGGAGCTGTTTTTT

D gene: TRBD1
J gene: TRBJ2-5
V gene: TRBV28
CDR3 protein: CASSKTGTGRTQYF
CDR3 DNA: TGTGCCAGCAGTAAAACCGGGACAGGGAGGACCCAGTACTTC

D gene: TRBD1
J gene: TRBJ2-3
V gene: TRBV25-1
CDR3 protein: CASSEGTGSARDTQYF
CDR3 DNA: TGTGCCAGCAGTGAAGGGACAGGGAGCGCCCGAGATACGCAGTATTTT

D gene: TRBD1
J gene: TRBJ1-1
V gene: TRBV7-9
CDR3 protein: CASILAGTGGQAFF
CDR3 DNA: TGTGCCAGCATCCTCGCCGGGACAGGGGGACAAGCTTTCTTT

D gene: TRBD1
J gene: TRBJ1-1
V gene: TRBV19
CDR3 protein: CASSPILRQGANTEAFF
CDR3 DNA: TGTGCCAGTAGTCCGATCCTTCGACAGGGGGCGAACACTGAAGCTTTCTTT

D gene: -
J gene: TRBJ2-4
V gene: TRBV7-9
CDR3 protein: CASGTGQNIQYF
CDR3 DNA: TGTGCCAGCGGAACAGGACAAAACATTCAGTACTTC

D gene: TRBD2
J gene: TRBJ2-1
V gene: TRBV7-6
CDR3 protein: CASSSPGAGGDNEQFF
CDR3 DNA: TGTGCCAGCAGCTCCCCTGGGGCGGGAGGGGACAATGAGCAATTCTTC

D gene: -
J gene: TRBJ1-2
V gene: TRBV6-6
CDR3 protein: CASSPGAKIYGYTF
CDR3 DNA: TGTGCCAGCAGTCCAGGGGCGAAGATCTATGGCTACACCTTC

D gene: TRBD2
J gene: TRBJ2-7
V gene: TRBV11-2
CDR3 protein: CASSLSGGGYEQYF
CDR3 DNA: TGTGCCAGCAGCTTAAGCGGGGGGGGCTACGAGCAGTACTTC

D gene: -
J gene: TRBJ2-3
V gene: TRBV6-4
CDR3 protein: CFGQISDTQYF
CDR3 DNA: TGTTTCGGACAGATCTCAGATACGCAGTATTTT

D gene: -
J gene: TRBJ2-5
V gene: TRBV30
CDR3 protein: CAWSDVGETQYF
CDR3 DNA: TGTGCCTGGAGTGACGTCGGTGAGACCCAGTACTTC

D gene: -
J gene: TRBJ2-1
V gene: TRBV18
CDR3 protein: CASSATNEQFF
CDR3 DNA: TGTGCCAGCTCAGCTACCAATGAGCAGTTCTTC

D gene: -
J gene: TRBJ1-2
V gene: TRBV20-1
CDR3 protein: CIRRTVYGYTF
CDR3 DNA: TGCATTAGGAGGACGGTCTATGGCTACACCTTC

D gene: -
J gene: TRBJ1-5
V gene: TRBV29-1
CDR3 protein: CSVDRGDQPQHF
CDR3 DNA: TGCAGCGTTGACAGGGGCGATCAGCCCCAGCATTTT

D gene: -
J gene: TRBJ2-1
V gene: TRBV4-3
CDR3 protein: CASSRGLLSYNEQFF
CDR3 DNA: TGCGCCAGCAGCCGAGGACTTCTATCCTACAATGAGCAGTTCTTC

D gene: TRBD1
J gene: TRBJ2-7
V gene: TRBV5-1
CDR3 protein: CASSLERGPVEQYF
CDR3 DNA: TGCGCCAGCAGCTTGGAAAGGGGGCCGGTCGAGCAGTACTTC

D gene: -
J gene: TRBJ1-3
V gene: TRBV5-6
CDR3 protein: CASSFMRYSGNTIYF
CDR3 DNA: TGTGCCAGCAGCTTTATGAGGTACTCTGGAAACACCATATATTTT

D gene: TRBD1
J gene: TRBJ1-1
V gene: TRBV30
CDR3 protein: CAWTPGQRTGNTEAFF
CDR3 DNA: TGTGCCTGGACCCCGGGACAGAGAACGGGGAACACTGAAGCTTTCTTT